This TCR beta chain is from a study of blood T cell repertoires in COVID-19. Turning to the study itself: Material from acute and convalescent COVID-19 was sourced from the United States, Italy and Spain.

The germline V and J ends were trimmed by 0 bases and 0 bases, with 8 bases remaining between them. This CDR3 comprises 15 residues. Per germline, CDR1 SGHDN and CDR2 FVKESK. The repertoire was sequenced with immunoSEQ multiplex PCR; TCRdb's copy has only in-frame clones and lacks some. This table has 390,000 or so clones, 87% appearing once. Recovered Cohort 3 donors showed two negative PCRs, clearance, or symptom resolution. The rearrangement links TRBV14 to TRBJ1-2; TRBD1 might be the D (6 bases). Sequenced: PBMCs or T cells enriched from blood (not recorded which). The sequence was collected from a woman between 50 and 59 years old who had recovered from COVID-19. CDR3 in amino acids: CASSQEPGANYGYTF. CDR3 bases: TGTGCCAGCAGCCAAGAGCCAGGGGCTAACTATGGCTACACCTTC.